This T cell receptor beta chain was recorded in a study of TIL therapy for anti-PD-1-resistant metastatic lung cancer. Study-wide background: Patients then received nivolumab; progressors got lymphodepletion, TIL and IL-2. Half of patients were current or former smokers.

Concerning this clone itself: Its antigen remains unknown.

Study-wide findings and caveats: After infusion, TIL clonotypes partly replaced peripheral T cells and declined over months.

As to time point: pre-treatment sample, taken before nivolumab and TIL therapy. Patients were adults with stage 4 NSCLC. This was the immunoSEQ v3 assay. Profiled with immunoSEQ multiplex PCR; TCRdb holds only in-frame clones, not every one. The data contain around 59,000 clones, around 63% of them singletons. The CDR3 runs 17 residues. Trimming cost V 2 bases and J 3 bases, with 20 bases left between them. The germline V gene encodes CDR1 GTSNPN and CDR2 SVGIG (reference sequence). This sequence joins TRBV30 and TRBJ1-5; D gene uncertain. The receptor was isolated from a person aged 25-85 years with non-small cell lung cancer. This sample comprised blood, obtained at baseline. The CDR3 spells CAWSRSRFARANQPQHF. For the CDR3, the DNA is TGTGCCTGGAGTAGGTCGCGTTTCGCCCGGGCCAATCAGCCCCAGCATTTT.